This section outlines one TCR beta chain sequence together with its context. The data originate from a study of blood T cell repertoires in COVID-19. V lost 1 base and J 6 bases, leaving 15 bases between the germline ends. This CDR3 has 15 amino acids. Germline V gene sequence: CDR1 SGHKS, CDR2 YYEKEE (reference sequence). Authors' data handling: Reference gene primers were amplified, and this amplification served to estimate nucleated cell counts. TCRdb's copy holds only in-frame clones and misses some; the assay was immunoSEQ multiplex PCR. D and trimming come from the DNA, and the V and J calls and clone size come from that table. This repertoire shows approximately 240,000 clones, 84% found once; its top ten account for 15% to 20%.

The V and J genes are TRBV5-5 and TRBJ2-3; D is possibly TRBD2 (7 bases). The sequence came from a woman older than 75 with active or convalescent COVID-19. The sequencing sample was made of peripheral blood. The CDR3 DNA sequence: TGTGCCAGCAGCTTGCGCGGGGGCGCCGGGGATACGCAGTATTTT. Protein sequence: CASSLRGGAGDTQYF. The full variable domain, with the rest looked up from reference TRBV5-5 and TRBJ2-3, is DAGVTQSPTHLIKTRGQQVTLRCSPISGHKSVSWYQQVLGQGPQFIFQYYEKEERGRGNFPDRFSARQFPNYSSELNVNALLLGDSALYLCASSLRGGAGDTQYFGPGTRLTVL.